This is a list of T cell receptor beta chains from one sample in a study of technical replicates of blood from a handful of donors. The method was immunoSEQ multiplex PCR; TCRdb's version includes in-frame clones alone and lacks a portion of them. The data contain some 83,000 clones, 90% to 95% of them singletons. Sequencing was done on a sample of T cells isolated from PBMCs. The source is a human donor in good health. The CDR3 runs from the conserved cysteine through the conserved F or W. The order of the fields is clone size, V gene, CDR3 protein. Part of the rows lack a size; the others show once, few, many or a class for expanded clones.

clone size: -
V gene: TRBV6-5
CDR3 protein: CASSLGLAVNEQFF

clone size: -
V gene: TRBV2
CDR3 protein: CASSEERGFNYEQYF

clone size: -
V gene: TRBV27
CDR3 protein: CASSFGRGLFDGELFF

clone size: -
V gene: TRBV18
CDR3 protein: CASSSGRDNEQFF

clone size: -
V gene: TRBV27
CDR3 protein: CASSPRRTDYGYTF

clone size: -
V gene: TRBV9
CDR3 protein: CASSLLGRGTAGANVLTF

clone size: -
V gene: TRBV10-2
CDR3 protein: CASSRGGNTEAFF

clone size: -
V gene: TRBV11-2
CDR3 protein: CASSLQGANQPQHF

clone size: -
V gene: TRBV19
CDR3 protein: CASRGQGANTIYF

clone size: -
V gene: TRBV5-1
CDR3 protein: CASRRDRAPVNTIYF

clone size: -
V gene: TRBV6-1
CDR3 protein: CASNRGQGNTEAFF

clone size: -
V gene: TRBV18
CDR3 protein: CASSPQSIRTGNTGELFF

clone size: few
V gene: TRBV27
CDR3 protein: CASSLWDRVGEAFF

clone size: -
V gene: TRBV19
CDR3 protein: CASSMWTSGQETQYF

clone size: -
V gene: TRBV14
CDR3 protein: CASSQEQGIYGYTF

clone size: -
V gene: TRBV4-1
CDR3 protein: CASSRGQGFSYEQYF

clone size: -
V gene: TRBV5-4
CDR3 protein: CASSRDRAGNTIYF

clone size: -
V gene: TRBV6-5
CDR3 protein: CASSMGQGHRQPQHF

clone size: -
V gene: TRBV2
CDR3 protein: CASSENPWTDYSNQPQHF

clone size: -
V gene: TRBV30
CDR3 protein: CAWSGTGDGSSLAKNIQYF

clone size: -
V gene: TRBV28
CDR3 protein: CASRSRTGPSYEQYF

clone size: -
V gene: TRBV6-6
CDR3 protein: CASSRGTVGNTIYF

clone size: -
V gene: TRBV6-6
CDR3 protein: CASLLTPGDEQYF

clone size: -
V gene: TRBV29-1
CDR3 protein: CSVGPLSRPVSGRAHNEQFF

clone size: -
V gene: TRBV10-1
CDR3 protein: CASSESPSAGACEQFF

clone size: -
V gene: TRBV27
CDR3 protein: CASSLNRDWMGEQYF

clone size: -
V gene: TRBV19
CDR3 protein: CASSSDSESSYNEQFF

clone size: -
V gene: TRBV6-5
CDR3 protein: CASSPRVNQPQHF

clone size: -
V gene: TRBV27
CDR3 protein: CASSGGGGYGYTF

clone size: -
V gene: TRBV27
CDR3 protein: CASHPLTSGRGREETQYF

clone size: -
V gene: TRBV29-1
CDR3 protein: CSVDFGRAGNEQFF

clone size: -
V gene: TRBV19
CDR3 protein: CASSSITGGSSNYGYTF

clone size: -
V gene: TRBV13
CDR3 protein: CASSLAWDSQEKFF

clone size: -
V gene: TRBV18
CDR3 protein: CASSPPTGSYGYTF

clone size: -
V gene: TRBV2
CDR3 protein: CASSDIVSGSFDEQYF

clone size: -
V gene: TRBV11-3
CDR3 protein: CASSLGLAGSYPSYNEQFF

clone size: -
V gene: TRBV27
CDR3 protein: CASIGVMNTGELFF

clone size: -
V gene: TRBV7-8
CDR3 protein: CASSPWTSGLKITHEQYF

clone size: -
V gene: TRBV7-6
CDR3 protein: CASSFAARTATRVPDTQYF